This is a list of T cell receptor beta chains from one sample in a study of CD8 T cells in ankylosing spondylitis. TCRdb reprocessed the 5' RACE reads via MiXCR and lists one record per CDR3 protein. Among 700,000 to 1,000,000 distinct CDR3 sequences listed, 12% were seen once. The material sequenced was blood, either unsorted or a sorted T cell fraction (not recorded which). The receptors shown here come from a male donor with ankylosing spondylitis. Both conserved end residues are part of each CDR3. Each record gives: J gene, V gene, clone size, D gene, CDR3 length, CDR3 protein, CDR3 DNA. D genes are given only for firm matches. Size tells how often a clone was seen (once, few, many) or the class of an expanded clone, and some rows leave it out.

j_call: TRBJ2-7
v_call: TRBV27
clone_size: few
d_call: NA
cdr3_length: 13
cdr3_aa: CASARQGDYEQYF
cdr3_nt: TGTGCCAGCGCCCGGCAGGGTGACTACGAGCAGTACTTC

j_call: TRBJ2-1
v_call: TRBV7-2
clone_size: NA
d_call: NA
cdr3_length: 16
cdr3_aa: CASSRHRASSYNEQFF
cdr3_nt: TGTGCCAGCAGCCGCCACAGGGCCAGCTCCTACAATGAGCAGTTCTTC

j_call: TRBJ1-4
v_call: TRBV4-1
clone_size: NA
d_call: TRBD1
cdr3_length: 14
cdr3_aa: CASSHDRGYEKLFF
cdr3_nt: TGCGCCAGCAGCCACGACAGGGGTTATGAAAAACTGTTTTTT

j_call: TRBJ2-1
v_call: TRBV29-1
clone_size: many
d_call: TRBD2
cdr3_length: 14
cdr3_aa: CSVEASGVNNEQFF
cdr3_nt: TGCAGCGTTGAGGCTAGCGGGGTGAACAATGAGCAGTTCTTC

j_call: TRBJ2-1
v_call: TRBV20-1
clone_size: few
d_call: NA
cdr3_length: 12
cdr3_aa: CSARPTAYEQFF
cdr3_nt: TGCAGTGCTAGACCCACGGCATATGAGCAGTTCTTC

j_call: TRBJ2-4
v_call: TRBV20-1
clone_size: few
d_call: NA
cdr3_length: 12
cdr3_aa: CSASGEANIQYF
cdr3_nt: TGCAGTGCTTCAGGGGAGGCGAACATTCAGTACTTC

j_call: TRBJ2-1
v_call: TRBV20-1
clone_size: many
d_call: NA
cdr3_length: 11
cdr3_aa: CSARGRESQFF
cdr3_nt: TGCAGTGCTAGAGGCCGGGAGTCTCAGTTCTTC

j_call: TRBJ1-1
v_call: TRBV20-1
clone_size: NA
d_call: NA
cdr3_length: 10
cdr3_aa: CSASLRLAFF
cdr3_nt: TGCAGTGCTAGCCTTAGATTAGCTTTCTTT

j_call: TRBJ1-1
v_call: TRBV12-3/TRBV12-4
clone_size: NA
d_call: NA
cdr3_length: 13
cdr3_aa: CASSFMWDTEAFF
cdr3_nt: TGTGCCAGCAGTTTTATGTGGGACACTGAAGCTTTCTTT

j_call: TRBJ1-2
v_call: TRBV4-3
clone_size: NA
d_call: NA
cdr3_length: 13
cdr3_aa: CASSQALLYGYTF
cdr3_nt: TGCGCCAGCAGCCAAGCACTCCTCTATGGCTACACCTTC

j_call: TRBJ1-4
v_call: TRBV18
clone_size: NA
d_call: TRBD1
cdr3_length: 14
cdr3_aa: CASSAGQRNEKLFF
cdr3_nt: TGTGCCAGCTCGGCGGGACAGAGAAATGAAAAACTGTTTTTT

j_call: TRBJ2-7
v_call: TRBV29-1
clone_size: many
d_call: NA
cdr3_length: 12
cdr3_aa: CSVDGGSYEQYF
cdr3_nt: TGCAGCGTTGACGGGGGCTCCTACGAGCAGTACTTC

j_call: TRBJ2-5
v_call: TRBV2
clone_size: few
d_call: NA
cdr3_length: 16
cdr3_aa: CASGVPIEGLQETQYF
cdr3_nt: TGTGCCAGCGGAGTGCCAATAGAAGGGCTCCAAGAGACCCAGTACTTC

j_call: TRBJ2-7
v_call: TRBV5-6
clone_size: few
d_call: NA
cdr3_length: 15
cdr3_aa: CASNSPDGRGDEQYF
cdr3_nt: TGTGCCAGCAACTCCCCTGACGGGAGAGGGGACGAGCAGTACTTC

j_call: TRBJ2-3
v_call: TRBV20-1
clone_size: many
d_call: TRBD1
cdr3_length: 13
cdr3_aa: CSARPQGADTQYF
cdr3_nt: TGCAGTGCTAGACCGCAGGGGGCAGATACGCAGTATTTT

j_call: TRBJ1-2
v_call: TRBV7-2
clone_size: few
d_call: TRBD1
cdr3_length: 13
cdr3_aa: CASSTRDRIGYTF
cdr3_nt: TGTGCCAGCAGCACCCGGGACAGGATAGGCTACACCTTC

j_call: TRBJ2-2
v_call: TRBV18
clone_size: NA
d_call: NA
cdr3_length: 13
cdr3_aa: CASSPRRVGELFF
cdr3_nt: TGTGCCAGCTCACCAAGGAGGGTCGGGGAGCTGTTTTTT

j_call: TRBJ1-1
v_call: TRBV4-2
clone_size: many
d_call: NA
cdr3_length: 14
cdr3_aa: CASSQDMGRTEAFF
cdr3_nt: TGTGCCAGCAGCCAAGATATGGGGAGGACTGAAGCTTTCTTT

j_call: TRBJ1-1
v_call: TRBV7-2
clone_size: few
d_call: NA
cdr3_length: 13
cdr3_aa: CASSRTMNTEAFF
cdr3_nt: TGTGCCAGCAGCAGGACTATGAACACTGAAGCTTTCTTT

j_call: TRBJ2-2
v_call: TRBV28
clone_size: few
d_call: TRBD1
cdr3_length: 15
cdr3_aa: CASMTGTGNTGELFF
cdr3_nt: TGTGCCAGCATGACCGGGACAGGGAACACCGGGGAGCTGTTTTTT

j_call: TRBJ1-2
v_call: TRBV28
clone_size: many
d_call: TRBD1
cdr3_length: 13
cdr3_aa: CASSSQGWYGYTF
cdr3_nt: TGTGCCAGCAGTTCACAGGGGTGGTATGGCTACACCTTC

j_call: TRBJ2-5
v_call: TRBV5-1
clone_size: few
d_call: TRBD1
cdr3_length: 14
cdr3_aa: CASSTGDSQETQYF
cdr3_nt: TGCGCCAGCAGCACTGGGGACAGTCAAGAGACCCAGTACTTC

j_call: TRBJ2-7
v_call: TRBV12-3/TRBV12-4
clone_size: many
d_call: NA
cdr3_length: 12
cdr3_aa: CASSLVSYEQYF
cdr3_nt: TGTGCCAGCAGTTTAGTGTCCTACGAGCAGTACTTC

j_call: TRBJ2-7
v_call: TRBV3-1
clone_size: NA
d_call: NA
cdr3_length: 16
cdr3_aa: CASSQGRGDSIYEQYF
cdr3_nt: TGTGCCAGCAGCCAAGGAAGAGGGGACTCCATCTACGAGCAGTACTTC

j_call: TRBJ1-4
v_call: TRBV12-3/TRBV12-4
clone_size: few
d_call: NA
cdr3_length: 15
cdr3_aa: CASSVNTSPIEKLFF
cdr3_nt: TGTGCCAGCAGTGTCAACACCTCTCCTATCGAAAAACTGTTTTTT

j_call: TRBJ2-6
v_call: TRBV10-3
clone_size: NA
d_call: TRBD1
cdr3_length: 17
cdr3_aa: CAISSGTGVAGANVLTF
cdr3_nt: TGTGCCATCAGTTCCGGGACAGGGGTGGCTGGGGCCAACGTCCTGACTTTC

j_call: TRBJ2-5
v_call: TRBV20-1
clone_size: few
d_call: TRBD2
cdr3_length: 14
cdr3_aa: CSARSGAAPETQYF
cdr3_nt: TGCAGTGCTAGAAGCGGGGCCGCACCAGAGACCCAGTACTTC

j_call: TRBJ2-1
v_call: TRBV18
clone_size: NA
d_call: TRBD2
cdr3_length: 15
cdr3_aa: CASSLETSGYNEQFF
cdr3_nt: TGTGCCAGCTCACTAGAGACTAGCGGGTACAATGAGCAGTTCTTC

j_call: TRBJ2-7
v_call: TRBV6-2/TRBV6-3
clone_size: few
d_call: NA
cdr3_length: 12
cdr3_aa: CASSPSVHEQYF
cdr3_nt: TGTGCCAGCAGCCCCTCCGTACACGAGCAGTACTTC

j_call: TRBJ2-1
v_call: TRBV3-1
clone_size: many
d_call: NA
cdr3_length: 11
cdr3_aa: CASSQGGEQFF
cdr3_nt: TGTGCCAGCAGCCAGGGGGGTGAGCAGTTCTTC

j_call: TRBJ2-3
v_call: TRBV11-2
clone_size: few
d_call: NA
cdr3_length: 12
cdr3_aa: CASRRRADTQYF
cdr3_nt: TGTGCCAGCAGAAGAAGGGCCGATACGCAGTATTTT

j_call: TRBJ1-1
v_call: TRBV6-1
clone_size: NA
d_call: NA
cdr3_length: 15
cdr3_aa: CASSDGGRGGTEAFF
cdr3_nt: TGTGCCAGCAGTGATGGAGGGCGGGGTGGAACTGAAGCTTTCTTT

j_call: TRBJ1-2
v_call: TRBV29-1
clone_size: many
d_call: TRBD1
cdr3_length: 16
cdr3_aa: CSVTHGQGEANYGYTF
cdr3_nt: TGCAGCGTTACCCACGGACAGGGGGAAGCTAACTATGGCTACACCTTC

j_call: TRBJ1-1
v_call: TRBV12-3/TRBV12-4
clone_size: NA
d_call: TRBD1
cdr3_length: 14
cdr3_aa: CASSKDRATPEAFF
cdr3_nt: TGTGCCAGCAGCAAGGACAGGGCCACGCCTGAAGCTTTCTTT

j_call: TRBJ2-1
v_call: TRBV28
clone_size: many
d_call: NA
cdr3_length: 15
cdr3_aa: CASRDSLSSYNEQFF
cdr3_nt: TGTGCCAGCAGAGATTCGCTCAGCTCCTACAATGAGCAGTTCTTC

j_call: TRBJ2-5
v_call: TRBV7-2
clone_size: few
d_call: NA
cdr3_length: 14
cdr3_aa: CASSLGAALETQYF
cdr3_nt: TGTGCCAGCAGCTTAGGCGCGGCACTTGAGACCCAGTACTTC

j_call: TRBJ1-5
v_call: TRBV15
clone_size: few
d_call: NA
cdr3_length: 12
cdr3_aa: CATSNRNQPQHF
cdr3_nt: TGTGCCACCAGCAACAGAAATCAGCCCCAGCATTTT

j_call: TRBJ2-1
v_call: TRBV29-1
clone_size: many
d_call: TRBD2
cdr3_length: 16
cdr3_aa: CSVEYSIAGAYNEQFF
cdr3_nt: TGCAGCGTTGAATATAGTATAGCGGGAGCGTACAATGAGCAGTTCTTC

j_call: TRBJ2-7
v_call: TRBV7-2
clone_size: many
d_call: NA
cdr3_length: 13
cdr3_aa: CASSLARYYEQYF
cdr3_nt: TGTGCCAGCAGCTTAGCTCGTTACTACGAGCAGTACTTC

j_call: TRBJ1-2
v_call: TRBV6-5
clone_size: few
d_call: NA
cdr3_length: 13
cdr3_aa: CASTQSSRAGYTF
cdr3_nt: TGTGCCAGCACCCAAAGCAGCAGGGCAGGCTACACCTTC

j_call: TRBJ1-1
v_call: TRBV28
clone_size: NA
d_call: NA
cdr3_length: 14
cdr3_aa: CASSSPGGRTEAFF
cdr3_nt: TGTGCCAGCAGTTCCCCCGGGGGGAGAACTGAAGCTTTCTTT

j_call: TRBJ1-1
v_call: TRBV7-3
clone_size: many
d_call: NA
cdr3_length: 13
cdr3_aa: CASSLSWGAEAFF
cdr3_nt: TGTGCCAGCAGCCTCTCTTGGGGTGCTGAAGCTTTCTTT